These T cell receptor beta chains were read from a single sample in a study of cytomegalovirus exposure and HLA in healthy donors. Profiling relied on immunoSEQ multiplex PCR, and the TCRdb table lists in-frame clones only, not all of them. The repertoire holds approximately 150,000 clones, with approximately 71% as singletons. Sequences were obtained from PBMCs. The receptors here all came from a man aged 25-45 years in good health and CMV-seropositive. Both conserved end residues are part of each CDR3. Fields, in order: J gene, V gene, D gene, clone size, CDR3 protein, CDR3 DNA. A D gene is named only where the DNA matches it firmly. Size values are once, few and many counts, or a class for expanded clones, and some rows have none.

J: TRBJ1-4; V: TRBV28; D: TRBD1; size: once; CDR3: CASAPGGREKLFF; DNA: TGTGCCAGCGCCCCAGGGGGCCGGGAAAAACTGTTTTTT
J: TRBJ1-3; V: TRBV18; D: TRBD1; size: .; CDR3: CASSPRGGTGGLYSGNTIYF; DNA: TGTGCCAGCTCACCACGTGGAGGGACAGGGGGTTTATACTCTGGAAACACCATATATTTT
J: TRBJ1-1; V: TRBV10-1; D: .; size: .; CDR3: CASRTGLDTEAFF; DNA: TGCGCCAGCAGAACAGGGTTGGACACTGAAGCTTTCTTT
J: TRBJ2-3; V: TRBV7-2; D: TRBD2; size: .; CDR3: CASSLRLAGITDTQYF; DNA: TGTGCCAGCAGCCTTAGACTAGCGGGGATCACAGATACGCAGTATTTT
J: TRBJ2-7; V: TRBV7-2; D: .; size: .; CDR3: CASSLLGTIRNEQYF; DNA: TGTGCCAGCAGCTTACTTGGGACAATTAGAAACGAGCAGTACTTC
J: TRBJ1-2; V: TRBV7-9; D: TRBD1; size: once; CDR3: CASSLVVQGGNGYTF; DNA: TGTGCCAGCAGCTTAGTGGTACAGGGGGGGAATGGCTACACCTTC
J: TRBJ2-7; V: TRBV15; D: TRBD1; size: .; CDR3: CATSRDRGPYEQYF; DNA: TGTGCCACCAGCAGGGACAGGGGCCCCTACGAGCAGTACTTC
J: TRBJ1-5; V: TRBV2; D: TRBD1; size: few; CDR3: CASTPQGNQPQHF; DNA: TGTGCCAGCACACCACAGGGGAATCAGCCCCAGCATTTT
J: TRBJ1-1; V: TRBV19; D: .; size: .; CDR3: CASSGNFWTEAFF; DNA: TGTGCCAGTAGTGGTAACTTTTGGACTGAAGCTTTCTTT
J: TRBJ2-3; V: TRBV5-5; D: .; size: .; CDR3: CASSLGSRLTTQYF; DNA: TGTGCCAGCAGCTTGGGCTCTAGGTTGACTACGCAGTATTTT
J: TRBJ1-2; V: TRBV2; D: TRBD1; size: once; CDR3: CASSEVVRGVGYTF; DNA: TGTGCCAGCAGTGAAGTAGTCAGGGGGGTTGGCTACACCTTC
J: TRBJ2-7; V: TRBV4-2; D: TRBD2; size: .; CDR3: CASSQEAETSGFRGNYEQYF; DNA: TGTGCCAGCAGCCAAGAGGCAGAGACTAGCGGGTTTCGAGGGAACTACGAGCAGTACTTC
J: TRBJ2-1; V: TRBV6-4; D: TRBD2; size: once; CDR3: CASSSGTSRVDEQFF; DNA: TGTGCCAGCAGTTCCGGGACTAGCCGAGTCGATGAGCAGTTCTTC
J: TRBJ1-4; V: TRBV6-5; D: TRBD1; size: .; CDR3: CASSYSRTGESKLFF; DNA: TGTGCCAGCAGTTACTCGCGGACAGGGGAGAGTAAACTGTTTTTT